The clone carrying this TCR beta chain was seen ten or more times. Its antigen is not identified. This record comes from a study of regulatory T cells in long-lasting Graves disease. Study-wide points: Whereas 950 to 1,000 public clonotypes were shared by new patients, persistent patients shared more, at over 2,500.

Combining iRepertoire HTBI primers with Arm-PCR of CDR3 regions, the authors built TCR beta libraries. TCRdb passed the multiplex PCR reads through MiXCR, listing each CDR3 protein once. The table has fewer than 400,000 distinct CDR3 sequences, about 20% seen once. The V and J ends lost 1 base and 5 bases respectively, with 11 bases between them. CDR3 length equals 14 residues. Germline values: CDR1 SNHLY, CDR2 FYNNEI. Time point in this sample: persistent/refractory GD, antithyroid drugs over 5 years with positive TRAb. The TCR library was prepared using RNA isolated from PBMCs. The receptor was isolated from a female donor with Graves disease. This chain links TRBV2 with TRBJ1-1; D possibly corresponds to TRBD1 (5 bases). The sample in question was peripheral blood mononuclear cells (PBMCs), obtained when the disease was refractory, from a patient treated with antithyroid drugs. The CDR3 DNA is TGTGCCAGCAGTGAAGGTGAACGGGGGACTGAAGCTTTCTTT. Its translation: CASSEGERGTEAFF.